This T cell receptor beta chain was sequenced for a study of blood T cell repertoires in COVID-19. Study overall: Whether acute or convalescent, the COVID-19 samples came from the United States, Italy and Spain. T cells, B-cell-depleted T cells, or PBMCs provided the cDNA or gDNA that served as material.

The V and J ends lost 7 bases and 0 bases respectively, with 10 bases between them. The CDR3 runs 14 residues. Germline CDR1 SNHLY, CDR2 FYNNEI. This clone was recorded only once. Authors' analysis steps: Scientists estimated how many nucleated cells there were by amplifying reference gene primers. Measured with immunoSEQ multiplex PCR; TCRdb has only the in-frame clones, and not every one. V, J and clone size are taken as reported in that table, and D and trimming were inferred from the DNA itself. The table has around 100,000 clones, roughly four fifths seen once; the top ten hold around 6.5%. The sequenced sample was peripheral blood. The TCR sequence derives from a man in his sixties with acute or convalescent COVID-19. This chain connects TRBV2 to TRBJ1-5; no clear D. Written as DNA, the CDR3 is TGTGCCAGCAAGGAGACGGCTAGCAATCAGCCCCAGCATTTT. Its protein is CASKETASNQPQHF.